This T cell receptor beta chain was identified in a study of spatial heterogeneity in lung cancer. Background on the study: Alpha-chain sequences were consistently detected in smaller numbers than beta-chain sequences. Study outcomes and limitations: There were more appearances of ubiquitous expanded tumor TCRs in blood at resection than at follow-up.

The library protocol tagged each TCR cDNA with a unique molecular identifier. TCRdb reprocessed the 5' RACE reads via MiXCR and lists one record per CDR3 protein. This table holds roughly 48,000 distinct CDR3 sequences, approximately 5% found once. Stated time point: sample taken at primary tumor resection. The study sequenced unsorted whole RNA from tumor, nontumor lung or frozen PBMC. Patients with untreated early-stage non-small cell lung cancer, numbering roughly 69, were the donors. This clonotype was picked up many times. Its antigen is currently unknown. The CDR3 sequence is 13 residues long. Germline CDR1 and CDR2: DFQATT and SNEGSKA (reference sequence). Trimming removed 6 bases at V and 3 bases at J, with 15 bases between.

This TCR was sampled from a male donor with early-stage non-small cell lung cancer. The source material was PBMCs, sampled at surgery. The chain joins TRBV20-1 to TRBJ2-7; D call uncertain. The CDR3 here is CSAGRGRDYEQYF. Written as DNA, the CDR3 is TGCAGTGCCGGCAGAGGAAGGGACTACGAGCAGTACTTC.